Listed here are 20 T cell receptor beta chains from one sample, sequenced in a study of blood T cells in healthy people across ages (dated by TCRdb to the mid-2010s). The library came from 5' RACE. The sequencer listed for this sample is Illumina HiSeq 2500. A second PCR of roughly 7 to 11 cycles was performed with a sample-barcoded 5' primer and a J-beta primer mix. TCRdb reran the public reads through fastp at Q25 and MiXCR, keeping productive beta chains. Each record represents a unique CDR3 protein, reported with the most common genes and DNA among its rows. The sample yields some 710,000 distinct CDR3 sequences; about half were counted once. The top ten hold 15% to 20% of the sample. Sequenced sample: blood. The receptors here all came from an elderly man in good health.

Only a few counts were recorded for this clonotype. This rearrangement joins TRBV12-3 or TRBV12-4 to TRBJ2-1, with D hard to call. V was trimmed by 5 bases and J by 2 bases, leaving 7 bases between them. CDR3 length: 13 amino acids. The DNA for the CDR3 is TGTGCCAGCAGTGTGACACCCTACAATGAGCAGTTCTTC. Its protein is CASSVTPYNEQFF.

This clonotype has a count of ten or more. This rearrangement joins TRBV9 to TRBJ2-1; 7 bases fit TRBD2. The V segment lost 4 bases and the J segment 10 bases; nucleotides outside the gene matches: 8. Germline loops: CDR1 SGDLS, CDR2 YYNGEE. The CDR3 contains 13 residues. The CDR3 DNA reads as TGTGCCAGCAGCCCGACCCTAGCGGAAGAGCAGTTCTTC. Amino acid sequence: CASSPTLAEEQFF.

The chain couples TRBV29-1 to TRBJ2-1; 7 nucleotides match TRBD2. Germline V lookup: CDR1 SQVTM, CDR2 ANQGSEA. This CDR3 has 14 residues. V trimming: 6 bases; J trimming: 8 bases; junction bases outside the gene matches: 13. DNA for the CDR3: TGCAGCGTGAAGGATCGCGGGAGTATCCATGAGCAGTTCTTC. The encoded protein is CSVKDRGSIHEQFF.

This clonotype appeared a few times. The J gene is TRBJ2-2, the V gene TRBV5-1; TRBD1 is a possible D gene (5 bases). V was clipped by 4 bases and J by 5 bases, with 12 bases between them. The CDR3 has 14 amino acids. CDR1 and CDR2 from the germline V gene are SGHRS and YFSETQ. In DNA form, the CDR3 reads TGCGCCAGCAGCCAACCAGGGTATACCGGGGAGCTGTTTTTT. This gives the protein CASSQPGYTGELFF.

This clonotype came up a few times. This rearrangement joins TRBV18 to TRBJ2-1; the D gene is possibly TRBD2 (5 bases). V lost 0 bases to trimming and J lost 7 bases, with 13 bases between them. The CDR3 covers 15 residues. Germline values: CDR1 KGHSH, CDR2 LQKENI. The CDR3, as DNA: TGTGCCAGCTCACCACCGGTCCTAGCTGAAAATGAGCAGTTCTTC. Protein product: CASSPPVLAENEQFF.

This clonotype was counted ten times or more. CDR3 sequence: CASSDLTASYNEQFF. The CDR3 DNA is TGCGCCAGCAGTGATTTAACAGCCTCCTACAATGAGCAGTTCTTC. The rearrangement joins TRBV10-2 to TRBJ2-1; unclear D gene. V was cut by 3 bases and J by 0 bases, with 9 bases left in between. The CDR3 covers 15 residues. Looked up from germline, CDR1 is WSHSY and CDR2 is SAAADI.

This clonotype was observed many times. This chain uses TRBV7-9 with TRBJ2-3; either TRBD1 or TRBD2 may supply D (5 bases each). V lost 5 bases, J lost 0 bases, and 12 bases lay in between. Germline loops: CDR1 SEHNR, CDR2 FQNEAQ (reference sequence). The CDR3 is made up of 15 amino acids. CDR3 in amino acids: CASSKTGTSTDTQYF. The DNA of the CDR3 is TGTGCCAGCAGCAAAACCGGGACCAGCACAGATACGCAGTATTTT.

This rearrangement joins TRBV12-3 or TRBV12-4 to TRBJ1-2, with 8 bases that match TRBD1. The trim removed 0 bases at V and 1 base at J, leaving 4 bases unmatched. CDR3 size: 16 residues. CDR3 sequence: CASSLAPRGHNYGYTF. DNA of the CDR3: TGTGCCAGCAGTTTAGCGCCCAGGGGGCATAACTATGGCTACACCTTC.

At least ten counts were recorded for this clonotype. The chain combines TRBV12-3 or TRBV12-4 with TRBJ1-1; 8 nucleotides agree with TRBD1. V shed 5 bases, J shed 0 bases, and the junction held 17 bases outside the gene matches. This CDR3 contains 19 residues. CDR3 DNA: TGTGCCAGCAGTCACAATTTCGGACAGGGTACCCCGATGAACACTGAAGCTTTCTTT. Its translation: CASSHNFGQGTPMNTEAFF.

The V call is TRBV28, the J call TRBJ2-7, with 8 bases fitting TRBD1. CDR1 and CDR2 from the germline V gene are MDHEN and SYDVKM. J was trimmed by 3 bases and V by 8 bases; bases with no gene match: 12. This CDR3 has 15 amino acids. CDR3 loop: CASVLTGAGYYEQYF. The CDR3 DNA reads TGTGCCAGCGTGTTGACAGGGGCGGGGTACTACGAGCAGTACTTC.

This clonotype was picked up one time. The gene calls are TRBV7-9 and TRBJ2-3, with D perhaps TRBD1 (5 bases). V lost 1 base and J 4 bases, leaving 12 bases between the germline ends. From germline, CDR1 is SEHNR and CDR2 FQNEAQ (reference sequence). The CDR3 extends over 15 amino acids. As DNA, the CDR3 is TGTGCCAGCAGCTTAGGGACAACCCGGGCAGATACGCAGTATTTT. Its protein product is CASSLGTTRADTQYF.

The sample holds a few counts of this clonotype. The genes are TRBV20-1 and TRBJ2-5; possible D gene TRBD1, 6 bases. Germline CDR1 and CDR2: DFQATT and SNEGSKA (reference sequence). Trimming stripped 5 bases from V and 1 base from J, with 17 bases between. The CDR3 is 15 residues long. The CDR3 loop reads CSAGLGAAIQETQYF. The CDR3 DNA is TGCAGTGCTGGGTTGGGGGCAGCCATCCAAGAGACCCAGTACTTC.

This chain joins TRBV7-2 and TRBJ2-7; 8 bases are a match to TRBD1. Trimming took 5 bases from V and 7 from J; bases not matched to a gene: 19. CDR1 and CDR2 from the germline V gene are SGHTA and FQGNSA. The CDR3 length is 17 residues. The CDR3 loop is CASSPGGQGAINNEQYF. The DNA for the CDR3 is TGTGCCAGCAGCCCTGGTGGGCAGGGGGCGATCAACAATGAGCAGTACTTC.

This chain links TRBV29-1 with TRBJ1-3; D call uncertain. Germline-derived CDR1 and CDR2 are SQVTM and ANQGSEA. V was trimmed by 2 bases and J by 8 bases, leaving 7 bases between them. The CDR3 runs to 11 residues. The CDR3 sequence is CSVEWGDTIYF. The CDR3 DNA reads TGCAGCGTTGAATGGGGTGACACCATATATTTT.

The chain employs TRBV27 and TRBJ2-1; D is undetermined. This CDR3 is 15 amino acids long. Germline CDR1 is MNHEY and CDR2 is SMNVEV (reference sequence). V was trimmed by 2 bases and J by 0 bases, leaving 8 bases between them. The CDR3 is CASSLTPNSYNEQFF. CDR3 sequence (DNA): TGTGCCAGCAGTTTAACCCCCAACTCCTACAATGAGCAGTTCTTC.

The CDR3 nucleotides are TGTGCCACCAGTCCCCTCGGTTTTGAGCAGTACTTC. Protein: CATSPLGFEQYF. The J gene is TRBJ2-5, the V gene TRBV24-1; D ambiguous. The V and J ends lost 6 bases and 11 bases respectively, with 15 bases between them. In germline, CDR1 is KGHDR, CDR2 SFDVKD. This CDR3 comprises 12 residues.

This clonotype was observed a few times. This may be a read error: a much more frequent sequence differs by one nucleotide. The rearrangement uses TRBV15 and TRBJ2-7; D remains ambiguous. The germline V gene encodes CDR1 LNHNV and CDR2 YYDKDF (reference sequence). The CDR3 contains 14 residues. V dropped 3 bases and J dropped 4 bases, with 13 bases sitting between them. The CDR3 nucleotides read TGTGCCACCAGCAGTGAAGGCCTAGAATACGAGCAGTACTTC. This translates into CATSSEGLEYEQYF.

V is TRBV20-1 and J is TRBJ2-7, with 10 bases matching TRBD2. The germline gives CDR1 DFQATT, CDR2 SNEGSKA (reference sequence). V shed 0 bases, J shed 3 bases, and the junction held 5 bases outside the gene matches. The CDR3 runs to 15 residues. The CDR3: CSARDVAGGYYEQYF. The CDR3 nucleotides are TGCAGTGCTAGAGATGTAGCGGGAGGTTACTACGAGCAGTACTTC.

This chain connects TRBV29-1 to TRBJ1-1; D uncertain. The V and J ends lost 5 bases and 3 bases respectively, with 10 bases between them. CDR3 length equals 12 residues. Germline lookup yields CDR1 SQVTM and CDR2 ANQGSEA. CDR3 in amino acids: CSVSKWDTEAFF. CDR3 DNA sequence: TGCAGCGTTTCCAAGTGGGACACTGAAGCTTTCTTT.

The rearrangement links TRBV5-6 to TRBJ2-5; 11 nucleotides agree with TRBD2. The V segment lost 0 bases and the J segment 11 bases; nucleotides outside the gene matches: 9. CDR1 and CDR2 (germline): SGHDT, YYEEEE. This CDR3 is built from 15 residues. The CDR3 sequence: CASSLVLAGDDEQYF. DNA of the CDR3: TGTGCCAGCAGCTTGGTACTAGCGGGAGACGATGAGCAGTACTTC.